These 10 T cell receptor beta chains were all obtained from the same sample, sequenced in a study of shared clonotypes between healthy human individuals (dated by TCRdb to the early 2020s). Library creation used the immunoSEQ multiplex PCR assay. Not all clones reach the TCRdb copy of this immuneACCESS table, which keeps in-frame sequences only. Checked studies attribute under half of the gap to unresolved V genes and leave the rest unexplained. For this sample there are some 580,000 clones; about 97% appear just once. Approximately 0.057% of the sample rests with the top ten. Source material: naive CD4+ T cells sorted from blood. The sample's cell subset or site label is to be understood as: CD45RA+ positively selected. These receptors were collected from a woman under 40 in good health.

The chain uses TRBV7-8 and TRBJ2-3; D not certain. Germline-derived CDR1 and CDR2 are SGHVS and FQNEAQ. The V end lost 5 bases, the J end lost 5 bases, and 11 bases lay between the germline ends. CDR3 length equals 13 residues. The CDR3 DNA follows: TGTGCCAGCAGCCACCCTCCCGGAGATACGCAGTATTTT. It is translated as CASSHPPGDTQYF.

The J gene is TRBJ1-1, the V gene TRBV21-1. TRBV21-1 is shown as a pseudogene. The CDR3 has 14 amino acids. CDR3 in amino acids: CASSKASWDTEAFF. Written as DNA, the CDR3 is TGTGCCAGCAGCAAAGCCTCCTGGGATACTGAAGCTTTCTTT.

The chain combines TRBV19 with TRBJ2-6, with a weak D call TRBD2 (5 bases). The CDR3 extends over 18 amino acids. V was shortened by 2 bases and J by 1 base, with 15 bases between the two germline ends. Germline V gives CDR1 LNHDA, CDR2 SQIVND (reference sequence). CDR3 coding DNA: TGTGCCAGTAGTATACCCTCCCTAGCAGTGTCTGGGGCCAACGTCCTGACTTTC. Residues: CASSIPSLAVSGANVLTF.

The rearrangement uses TRBV18 and TRBJ2-7, with a weak D call TRBD2 (5 bases). The CDR3 extends over 14 amino acids. The ends were cut back, 2 bases at V and 3 bases at J, with 11 bases in the middle. The germline V gene encodes CDR1 KGHSH and CDR2 LQKENI. The CDR3 nucleotides read TGTGCCAGCTCACCAACCGGACGGGACTACGAGCAGTACTTC. It specifies CASSPTGRDYEQYF.

The V call is TRBV4-2, the J call TRBJ2-7, with 11 bases identical to TRBD2. CDR1 LGHNA and CDR2 YNFKEQ come from the germline V gene. J lost 2 bases, V lost 3 bases, and 0 bases had no gene match. CDR3 size: 14 residues. The CDR3 region has the DNA TGTGCCAGCAGCCAGACTAGCGGGACCTACGAGCAGTACTTC. This sequence encodes CASSQTSGTYEQYF.

The gene calls are TRBV21-1 and TRBJ2-1; whether TRBD1, the table's D call, matches the DNA was not checked. TRBV21-1 is deemed a pseudogene. The CDR3 loop spans 16 amino acids. The CDR3 here is CASSKGTGFGNNEQFF. The CDR3 DNA is TGTGCCAGCAGCAAAGGGACAGGGTTCGGTAACAATGAGCAGTTCTTC.

The chain carries TRBV28 and TRBJ1-2, with unresolved D. Germline CDR1 is MDHEN and CDR2 is SYDVKM. Trimming pared 10 bases from V and 5 bases from J, leaving 17 bases between. This CDR3 region has 13 residues. This CDR3 reads CATTPVAAYGYTF. In nucleotides, the CDR3 is TGTGCCACCACGCCGGTGGCAGCGTATGGCTACACCTTC.

This chain joins TRBV6-1 and TRBJ2-3; no clear D gene. Germline V lookup: CDR1 MNHNS, CDR2 SASEGT. Trimming removed 3 bases at V and 2 bases at J, with 9 bases between. CDR3 length: 14 residues. The CDR3 here is CASSDVTFTDTQYF. The CDR3 DNA is TGTGCCAGCAGTGACGTCACGTTCACAGATACGCAGTATTTT.

The chain links TRBV28 to TRBJ2-1, with TRBD2 identical over 13 bases. The CDR3 consists of 14 residues. Germline CDR1 and CDR2: MDHEN and SYDVKM. J gave up 11 bases and V 5 bases, and 6 bases lay outside the gene matches. CDR3 DNA sequence: TGTGCCAGCAGTACGCCGGGACTAGCGGGAAAGCAGTTCTTC. It yields the protein CASSTPGLAGKQFF.

V usage is TRBV5-1 and J usage is TRBJ1-1; D is undetermined. The germline V and J ends were trimmed by 4 bases and 4 bases, with 14 bases remaining between them. This CDR3 has 14 amino acids. Looked up from germline, CDR1 is SGHRS and CDR2 is YFSETQ. The chain's CDR3 is CASSGQREGTEAFF. CDR3 bases: TGCGCCAGCAGCGGCCAACGGGAGGGCACTGAAGCTTTCTTT.